This TCR beta chain was observed in a study of shared clonotypes between healthy human individuals (dated by TCRdb to the early 2020s). Study-wide context: The cohort comprised a couple of women and a few men aged 18 to 49 years. Between about 0.9 and 10 billion PBMCs per donor were obtained by leukapheresis. Different laboratories and diverse techniques were used to prepare libraries and sequence TCR repertoires, to increase sequencing depth and limit assay-specific biases. To estimate repertoire size and how much clonotypes are shared between individuals, the study performed deep sequencing of blood TCR repertoires from five healthy adults. For each donor, three plates each were used for CD4 naive and CD4 memory, two plates were used for CD8 naive, and one plate was used for CD8 memory.

The donors were healthy, HIV-negative adults who had no recently reported acute infections or vaccinations. Only Caucasian adults living in Nashville, Tennessee, USA were represented among the donors. CD4+ T cells were enriched by magnetic negative selection, after which naive cells were positively selected on CD45RA and the negative fraction was taken as the memory subset. After blood collection by leukapheresis, PBMCs were isolated using Ficoll-Histopaque density gradient centrifugation and then cryopreserved in the vapor phase of liquid nitrogen. Purity and quantity of every magnetically sorted T cell population were checked by analytical flow cytometry. Genomic DNA was isolated from every sorted fraction and measured by UV absorbance on a Nanodrop 2000c. A remark on this clone: Its antigen remains undetermined. No base qualities exist here, and no much larger clone lies one base off it. The identical CDR3 is also encoded by other nucleotide sequences in the sample.

Using the deep immunoSEQ assay, multiplex PCR amplified TCR CDR3 regions from genomic DNA. Extracted genomic DNA from each cell subset was distributed evenly across all wells of several immunoSEQ 96-well plates, and each plate was treated as a replicate. For sorted subsets, roughly 0.2 ug genomic DNA, equal to 30,000 or so T cell genomes, was loaded into each replicate PCR. The purified libraries were quantified using a Qubit 3.0 fluorometer, sized with a Bioanalyzer 2100, and then quantified again using the KAPA Library Quantification kit. A separate single-read 150-cycle Illumina NextSeq 550 flow cell was used to sequence each immunoSEQ 96-well plate. Processing in the source paper ran as follows. Because the immunoSEQ output included only junctional sequences and no quality scores, the filtering could not be the same as the filtering used for full-length reads. To assign V/J genes and CDR3, sequences were annotated against IMGT germline references using PyIR, a Python wrapper for IgBLAST v1.9. Reads with weak V/J assignments (E-value above 1e-6), missing CDR3, stop codons, out-of-frame junctions, or ambiguous translated residues were removed. V3J clonotypes were defined as sequences sharing an identical inferred V gene, J gene, and CDR3 amino acid sequence. Percentage overlap between repertoires was computed as shared unique clonotypes divided by the size of the smaller repertoire. Richness of each repertoire was evaluated using RTK rarefaction, the Chao1 estimator, and Recon v2.1 estimates of unobserved clonotypes. For all TCRbeta clonotypes obtained by the gDNA method from several donors, generation probabilities were computed with OLGA. TCRdb carries this immuneACCESS record with in-frame sequences only. Its versions omit some clonotypes, under half of them owing to an unresolved V gene in the studies checked, with the rest unexplained. For V, J and clone size, that table is used; D and trimming come from the DNA. For this sample the table gives roughly 1.5 million clones, of which approximately 98% were detected only once. The leading ten clones occupy around 0.45% of the sample.

Paper-wide results and their limitations: Even with the large sequencing depth, rarefaction of the sorted-subset datasets indicated that sequencing was incomplete. Estimated clonotype richness was generally larger for naive than for memory subsets. Sampling was restricted to blood, and TCR repertoires in tissue are likely to differ from TCR repertoires in blood. Based on pairwise subsampling, the degree of clonotype sharing among donors was expected to be affected by sequencing depth. Across four donors, roughly 5.4% of naive CD4, roughly 3.5% of naive CD8, 2.3% of memory CD4, and over 0.35% of memory CD8 clonotypes were shared. The small number of donors limited the genetic and exposure-history diversity represented. Compared with non-shared clonotypes, the clonotypes found in all four sorted-subset donors had higher generation probabilities.

At the junction V is shortened by 7 bases and J by 2 bases, with 11 bases in between. The CDR3 numbers 13 residues from cysteine through phenylalanine. The CDR3 DNA has 39 bases and is translated from base 1. CDR1 and CDR2, looked up from the germline V gene (reference sequence), are LNHDA and SQIVND. The chain couples TRBV19 to TRBJ2-5; a tentative D match to TRBD1 spans 5 bases. Sequencing was performed on naive CD4+ T cells sorted from blood. Explained via the paper, the cell subset or site label denotes: CD45RA+ positively selected. The source is a man in his thirties or forties in good health. The bases read TGTGCCAGTACCCCCACAGGTCAAGAGACCCAGTACTTC. Protein translation: CASTPTGQETQYF.